The rows below give T cell receptor beta chains drawn from one sample of a study of T cells in localized non-small cell lung cancer. TCRdb's copy holds only in-frame clones and misses some; the assay was immunoSEQ multiplex PCR. The data show more than 45,000 clones, roughly nine tenths seen once. The sample here was PBMCs, taken before any cancer treatment. These receptors originate from a man aged 40 to 70 with stage II lung adenocarcinoma. Both conserved end residues are part of each CDR3. A D gene is named only where the DNA matches it firmly. Some rows have no size entry. The others give once, few or many, or a class for an expanded clone.

CASSLYNEQFF	TGTGCCAGCAGCCTTTACAATGAGCAGTTCTTC	.	.	TRBV5-6	TRBJ2-1
CAISDRATGDTEAFF	TGTGCCATCAGTGATCGTGCGACAGGGGACACTGAAGCTTTCTTT	.	TRBD1	TRBV10-3	TRBJ1-1
CASRSGAINSPLHF	TGTGCCAGCAGATCCGGGGCCATCAATTCACCCCTCCACTTT	.	.	TRBV28	TRBJ1-6
CASSHTGEEGETQYF	TGTGCCAGCAGCCATACAGGGGAAGAGGGAGAGACCCAGTACTTC	.	TRBD1	TRBV7-8	TRBJ2-5
CASRLQGAQGYTF	TGTGCCAGCAGGCTACAGGGGGCGCAAGGCTACACCTTC	.	TRBD1	TRBV28	TRBJ1-2
CASSPTSGVNQETQYF	TGTGCCAGCAGCCCAACTAGCGGGGTTAACCAAGAGACCCAGTACTTC	.	TRBD2	TRBV5-5	TRBJ2-5
CASTLGGGGELFF	TGTGCCAGCACCTTAGGGGGCGGCGGGGAGCTGTTTTTT	.	TRBD1	TRBV7-8	TRBJ2-2
CASRQGEETQYF	TGTGCCAGCAGACAGGGGGAAGAGACCCAGTACTTC	.	TRBD1	TRBV28	TRBJ2-5
CASSRLTGYGYTF	TGCGCCAGCAGCCGCCTCACGGGCTATGGCTACACCTTC	.	.	TRBV5-1	TRBJ1-2
CASSQVRSRAGANVLTF	TGTGCCAGCTCACAAGTAAGGTCCAGGGCTGGGGCCAACGTCCTGACTTTC	.	.	TRBV18	TRBJ2-6
CASRLGYTIYF	TGTGCCAGCAGGCTGGGTTACACCATATATTTT	.	.	TRBV6-5	TRBJ1-3
CAWSVNGPGYGYTF	TGTGCCTGGAGTGTAAACGGCCCGGGCTATGGCTACACCTTC	.	.	TRBV30	TRBJ1-2
CASSLQYSGANVLTF	TGTGCCAGCAGCTTACAGTACTCTGGGGCCAACGTCCTGACTTTC	few	.	TRBV5-5	TRBJ2-6
CASSALGLSGELFF	TGTGCCAGCAGTGCTCTGGGGTTGAGCGGGGAGCTGTTTTTT	once	.	TRBV2	TRBJ2-2
CASSLAPGLTEAFF	TGCGCCAGCAGCTTGGCACCGGGGCTCACTGAAGCTTTCTTT	.	.	TRBV5-1	TRBJ1-1
CAISESGTRGSYSYEQYF	TGTGCCATCAGTGAGTCGGGGACCAGGGGCAGCTACTCCTACGAGCAGTACTTC	.	.	TRBV10-3	TRBJ2-7
CASSVSWGGETQYF	TGTGCCAGCAGCGTCAGCTGGGGGGGAGAGACCCAGTACTTC	.	TRBD2	TRBV9	TRBJ2-5
CASSLSWLGDTQYF	TGTGCCAGCAGCTTAAGTTGGCTTGGGGATACGCAGTATTTT	.	.	TRBV7-2	TRBJ2-3
CAWSVRLEGEAFF	TGTGCCTGGAGTGTACGATTAGAAGGAGAAGCTTTCTTT	.	.	TRBV30	TRBJ1-1
CASSPRTGGYGYTF	TGTGCCAGCAGTCCACGGACAGGGGGCTATGGCTACACCTTC	once	TRBD1	TRBV25-1	TRBJ1-2
CASSHGTGGLGDSPLHF	TGTGCCAGCAGCCATGGGACAGGGGGCCTGGGGGATTCACCCCTCCACTTT	.	TRBD1	TRBV7-9	TRBJ1-6
CASSFDRGGKTQYF	TGCGCCAGCAGCTTTGACAGGGGAGGAAAGACCCAGTACTTC	.	TRBD1	TRBV5-1	TRBJ2-5
CASSSPGGPEDTQYF	TGCGCCAGCAGCTCACCGGGGGGTCCCGAAGATACGCAGTATTTT	.	TRBD2	TRBV5-1	TRBJ2-3
CASTVSGNNEQFF	TGTGCCAGCACCGTATCCGGGAACAATGAGCAGTTCTTC	few	.	TRBV6-5	TRBJ2-1
CASSLDRATNEKLFF	TGTGCCAGTAGTCTGGACAGGGCAACTAATGAAAAACTGTTTTTT	.	TRBD1	TRBV19	TRBJ1-4
CAISDTPLLVAGGEIQETQYF	TGTGCCATCAGTGATACACCTCTTCTGGTAGCGGGGGGCGAGATACAAGAGACCCAGTACTTC	.	TRBD2	TRBV10-3	TRBJ2-5
CASSYSGASQETQYF	TGTGCCAGCAGTTACTCTGGAGCTTCACAAGAGACCCAGTACTTC	.	.	TRBV6-5	TRBJ2-5
CASSLEGNTEAFF	TGCGCCAGCAGCTTGGAGGGAAACACTGAAGCTTTCTTT	.	.	TRBV5-1	TRBJ1-1
CASSLTHRVGNTIYF	TGTGCCAGCAGCCTTACCCACAGGGTCGGAAACACCATATATTTT	once	.	TRBV5-6	TRBJ1-3
CASSPWQGSNQPQHF	TGTGCCAGCTCACCATGGCAGGGTAGCAATCAGCCCCAGCATTTT	once	.	TRBV18	TRBJ1-5
CASPVGTGQTDTQYF	TGTGCCAGCCCCGTCGGGACAGGGCAGACAGATACGCAGTATTTT	.	TRBD1	TRBV6-5	TRBJ2-3
CSDRDGYGYTF	TGCAGCGACAGGGACGGCTATGGCTACACCTTC	few	.	TRBV29-1	TRBJ1-2
CASSHRGPGNQPQHF	TGTGCCAGCAGTCACAGGGGGCCAGGGAACCAGCCCCAGCATTTT	.	TRBD1	TRBV6-1	TRBJ1-5
CASSHRQAANQPQHF	TGTGCCAGCAGCCACAGACAGGCCGCCAATCAGCCCCAGCATTTT	.	.	TRBV6-5	TRBJ1-5
CASSFDSSYEQYF	TGTGCCAGCAGCTTTGACAGCTCCTACGAGCAGTACTTC	.	.	TRBV7-8	TRBJ2-7
CASSEARGQGRRNTIYF	TGTGCCAGCAGTGAAGCTAGGGGACAGGGAAGACGAAACACCATATATTTT	.	TRBD1	TRBV2	TRBJ1-3
CASSPYPGDPTYEQYF	TGTGCCAGCAGTCCCTACCCAGGGGACCCTACCTACGAGCAGTACTTC	.	.	TRBV27	TRBJ2-7
CASRPGHGNSPLHF	TGTGCCAGCAGACCGGGACACGGGAATTCACCCCTCCACTTT	.	.	TRBV7-3	TRBJ1-6
CASSNSDSSGANVLTF	TGTGCCAGTAGTAACTCGGACAGCTCTGGGGCCAACGTCCTGACTTTC	.	.	TRBV19	TRBJ2-6
CATATGQAYGGYTF	TGTGCCACCGCAACCGGACAGGCTTACGGTGGCTACACCTTC	.	TRBD1	TRBV25-1	TRBJ1-2
CATEGGGEQFF	TGTGCCACGGAAGGGGGCGGAGAGCAGTTCTTC	.	TRBD1	TRBV6-6	TRBJ2-1
CASSISQSNANYGYTF	TGTGCCAGTAGTATTTCACAGTCCAACGCTAACTATGGCTACACCTTC	.	.	TRBV19	TRBJ1-2
CSVRPSEYYGYTF	TGCAGCGTCCGCCCCTCAGAGTACTATGGCTACACCTTC	.	.	TRBV29-1	TRBJ1-2
CASSLKGDTQYF	TGTGCCAGCAGCTTAAAAGGAGATACGCAGTATTTT	.	.	TRBV7-3	TRBJ2-3
CASSIYYEQYF	TGTGCCAGCAGCATTTATTACGAGCAGTACTTC	.	.	TRBV5-5	TRBJ2-7
CASSEWEGARGTQYF	TGTGCCAGCAGTGAATGGGAGGGGGCGCGGGGGACCCAGTACTTC	.	.	TRBV2	TRBJ2-5
CASSEGQGWGQGVLTF	TGTGCCAGCAGCGAGGGACAGGGTTGGGGTCAAGGAGTCCTGACTTTC	few	TRBD1	TRBV7-8	TRBJ2-6
CASSEGTDEAFF	TGCGCCAGCAGCGAGGGGACAGATGAAGCTTTCTTT	.	TRBD1	TRBV5-1	TRBJ1-1
CASSYRAELNQPQHF	TGTGCCAGCAGTTACAGGGCTGAGCTAAATCAGCCCCAGCATTTT	.	.	TRBV21-1	TRBJ1-5
CASSQDLGRVRLF	TGCGCCAGCAGCCAAGATCTAGGGCGGGTAAGGCTTTTT	.	.	TRBV4-1	TRBJ1-1
CASSSRGRNYNSPLHF	TGTGCCAGCAGTTCCCGCGGACGGAACTATAATTCACCCCTCCACTTT	.	.	TRBV6-5	TRBJ1-6
CASSVREDNEKLFF	TGTGCCAGCAGCGTAAGGGAGGATAATGAAAAACTGTTTTTT	.	.	TRBV9	TRBJ1-4
CSAFISGNTIYF	TGCAGCGCCTTCATTTCTGGAAACACCATATATTTT	.	.	TRBV29-1	TRBJ1-3
CASPINPTGRYCGYTF	TGTGCCAGTCCCATTAATCCGACAGGGAGGTACTGTGGCTACACCTTC	few	TRBD1	TRBV19	TRBJ1-2
CASRHSSNQPQHF	TGTGCCAGCCGCCATTCTAGCAATCAGCCCCAGCATTTT	once	.	TRBV25-1	TRBJ1-5
CASSYRGSSEQYF	TGTGCCAGTAGTTACCGAGGCAGCTCAGAGCAGTACTTC	.	.	TRBV19	TRBJ2-7
CASSLEPLGGNEQYF	TGTGCCAGCAGCTTAGAGCCGTTAGGGGGCAACGAGCAGTACTTC	.	TRBD1	TRBV7-6	TRBJ2-7